A selection of T cell receptor beta chains follows, all from one sample in a study of T cell responses to AZD1222 COVID-19 vaccine. Sequenced by immunoSEQ multiplex PCR; TCRdb stores in-frame clones only, minus some. The sample includes over 130,000 clones, roughly 94% of them seen just once. The sample here was peripheral blood, taken on day 0 of AZD1222 vaccination. The receptors derive from an adult in good health. Each CDR3 is given with its conserved first and last residue. Fields, in order: CDR3 protein, CDR3 DNA, V gene, D gene, J gene, clone size. The D gene is left open where the match is weak. Where a row states a size, it is once, few, many or the class of an expanded clone; other rows omit it.

CASSGQAGNTIYF	TGTGCCAGCAGTGGACAGGCTGGAAACACCATATATTTT	TRBV25-1	NA	TRBJ1-3	NA
CASGQGNPLGAGNTIYF	TGTGCCAGCGGCCAGGGTAACCCACTTGGTGCGGGAAACACCATATATTTT	TRBV2	NA	TRBJ1-3	NA
CASLGRDRGTGELFF	TGTGCCAGCTTGGGACGGGACAGGGGAACCGGGGAGCTGTTTTTT	TRBV28	TRBD1	TRBJ2-2	NA
CASSEADGANVLTF	TGTGCCAGCAGTGAAGCAGATGGGGCCAACGTCCTGACTTTC	TRBV6-1	NA	TRBJ2-6	NA
CASSRGRALKETQYF	TGTGCCAGCAGCCGGGGAAGGGCTTTAAAAGAGACCCAGTACTTC	TRBV14	NA	TRBJ2-5	NA
CASSLIGISGYTF	TGCGCCAGCAGCTTGATCGGAATTTCTGGCTACACCTTC	TRBV5-1	NA	TRBJ1-2	NA
CASSADSFGYTF	TGTGCCAGCAGCGCGGACAGCTTCGGATACACCTTC	TRBV7-2	NA	TRBJ1-2	NA
CASSQLDRSGNTIYF	TGTGCCAGCAGCCAACTGGACAGGTCTGGAAACACCATATATTTT	TRBV7-9	TRBD1	TRBJ1-3	NA
CASSLGQGIEKLFF	TGCGCCAGCAGCTTGGGACAGGGGATTGAAAAACTGTTTTTT	TRBV4-1	TRBD1	TRBJ1-4	NA
CASSLGSLAKDTQYF	TGTGCCAGCAGCTTGGGGTCCCTAGCTAAGGATACGCAGTATTTT	TRBV5-4	NA	TRBJ2-3	NA
CASSWTGGQPQHF	TGTGCCAGCAGCTGGACAGGGGGTCAGCCCCAGCATTTT	TRBV2	TRBD1	TRBJ1-5	NA
CASSPGATNEKLFF	TGTGCCAGCAGTCCCGGAGCAACTAATGAAAAACTGTTTTTT	TRBV28	NA	TRBJ1-4	NA
CASQGSQETQYF	TGTGCCAGTCAAGGATCTCAAGAGACCCAGTACTTC	TRBV18	NA	TRBJ2-5	NA
CASSPSSDGSNQPQHF	TGTGCCAGCAGCCCGAGCTCCGACGGTAGCAATCAGCCCCAGCATTTT	TRBV9	NA	TRBJ1-5	once
CASSEYPPSYGYTF	TGTGCCAGCAGTGAATATCCGCCGTCCTATGGCTACACCTTC	TRBV25-1	NA	TRBJ1-2	NA
CASSGIAGLSTDTQYF	TGTGCCAGCAGCGGAATAGCGGGGCTTAGCACAGATACGCAGTATTTT	TRBV5-4	TRBD2	TRBJ2-3	NA
CASSATGMNTEAFF	TGTGCCAGTAGTGCGACAGGGATGAACACTGAAGCTTTCTTT	TRBV19	TRBD1	TRBJ1-1	NA
CASSQGGNQPQHF	TGTGCCAGCAGTCAGGGGGGGAATCAGCCCCAGCATTTT	TRBV6-5	TRBD1	TRBJ1-5	NA
CASRGQGTLYGYTF	TGTGCCAGCAGGGGACAGGGGACACTCTATGGCTACACCTTC	TRBV5-6	TRBD1	TRBJ1-2	NA
CASTSGGNNQPQHF	TGTGCCAGCACCTCGGGGGGGAACAATCAGCCCCAGCATTTT	TRBV7-9	NA	TRBJ1-5	NA
CASSLAGSYNEQFF	TGTGCCAGTAGCCTAGCGGGTTCCTACAATGAGCAGTTCTTC	TRBV19	TRBD2	TRBJ2-1	NA
CASSFRTRGRSPYNEQFF	TGTGCCAGCAGTTTTCGGACCCGCGGGAGGTCCCCCTACAATGAGCAGTTCTTC	TRBV27	TRBD2	TRBJ2-1	NA
CASSHGTSGRRMVQYF	TGTGCCAGCAGCCACGGGACTAGCGGGAGGCGGATGGTGCAGTATTTT	TRBV11-1	TRBD2	TRBJ2-3	few
CASSYSRRGDTEAFF	TGTGCCAGCAGTTACTCGAGACGAGGGGACACTGAAGCTTTCTTT	TRBV6-5	NA	TRBJ1-1	NA
CASSRSTTVNTEAFF	TGCGCCAGCAGCCGGTCAACGACAGTGAACACTGAAGCTTTCTTT	TRBV5-1	NA	TRBJ1-1	NA
CASSPGLAGGWNEQFF	TGTGCCAGTAGTCCGGGACTAGCGGGAGGTTGGAATGAGCAGTTCTTC	TRBV19	TRBD2	TRBJ2-1	NA
CASSFTGGETQYF	TGTGCCAGCAGCTTTACAGGAGGGGAGACCCAGTACTTC	TRBV5-4	NA	TRBJ2-5	NA
CASSLRQNEQFF	TGTGCCAGCAGTTTACGGCAGAATGAGCAGTTCTTC	TRBV27	NA	TRBJ2-1	once
CASSISLGPPAKNIQYF	TGTGCCAGTAGTATATCACTCGGCCCTCCGGCCAAAAACATTCAGTACTTC	TRBV19	NA	TRBJ2-4	NA
CASSLEVGQGVEKLFF	TGTGCCAGCAGCTTAGAGGTTGGACAGGGAGTTGAAAAACTGTTTTTT	TRBV7-9	TRBD1	TRBJ1-4	NA
CASSGALAGVEQFF	TGTGCCAGCAGTGGCGCGCTAGCGGGAGTCGAGCAGTTCTTC	TRBV2	TRBD2	TRBJ2-1	NA